These 22 T cell receptor beta chains were sequenced from one sample in a study of blood T cell repertoires in COVID-19. Here immunoSEQ multiplex PCR was the method, and the copy in TCRdb shows in-frame clones only, minus some. Among over 50,000 clones listed, over 60% were seen once. The sequencing sample was made of peripheral blood. The source is a woman in her forties or fifties with active or convalescent COVID-19.

The V call is TRBV5-4, the J call TRBJ1-2; 8 bases align to TRBD1. Germline V gives CDR1 SGHNT, CDR2 YYREEE (reference sequence). The V gene end was trimmed by 2 bases and the J gene end by 8 bases; junction bases not matched to a gene: 8. The CDR3 is 14 residues long. CDR3 nucleotides: TGTGCCAGCAGCTTCCGGGACAGGTCGCTCGGCTACACCTTC. This encodes CASSFRDRSLGYTF. Together with reference TRBV5-4 and TRBJ1-2, the CDR3 gives the full variable domain: ETGVTQSPTHLIKTRGQQVTLRCSSQSGHNTVSWYQQALGQGPQFIFQYYREEENGRGNFPPRFSGLQFPNYSSELNVNALELDDSALYLCASSFRDRSLGYTFGSGTRLTVV.

In this sample, this clone turned up a few times. The genes are TRBV6-4 and TRBJ2-1, with TRBD2 matching 11 bases. V shed 3 bases and J 3 bases; nucleotides not matched to a gene: 1. The CDR3 has 15 residues. CDR1 and CDR2 (germline): MRHNA, SNTAGT. In nucleotides, the CDR3 is TGTGCCAGCAGTGAAACTAGCGGGGGCTACAATGAGCAGTTCTTC. Its protein product is CASSETSGGYNEQFF.

Remarks on this clone: The same CDR3 also results from other DNA sequences found in this sample. The chain combines TRBV7-9 with TRBJ1-1; D uncertain. Germline lookup yields CDR1 SEHNR and CDR2 FQNEAQ (reference sequence). V was shortened by 5 bases and J by 2 bases, with 3 bases between the two germline ends. The CDR3 sequence is 11 residues long. The CDR3: CASSRNTEAFF. CDR3 coding DNA: TGTGCCAGCAGCCGTAACACTGAAGCTTTCTTT.

The chain carries TRBV29-1 and TRBJ1-5, with 10 bases aligning to TRBD1. CDR1 is SQVTM and CDR2 is ANQGSEA in the germline V gene. This CDR3 is built from 16 residues. With V trimmed by 4 bases and J by 9 bases, 15 bases remained unmatched. CDR3 residues: CSVAGTGEGVMGPQHF. The DNA for the CDR3 is TGCAGCGTTGCCGGGACAGGGGAGGGGGTAATGGGGCCCCAGCATTTT.

This rearrangement joins TRBV20-1 to TRBJ1-2; D gene unclear. Germline CDR1 DFQATT, CDR2 SNEGSKA (reference sequence). The CDR3 is 10 residues long. Trimming shortened V by 8 bases and J by 8 bases, and 12 bases separated the two germline ends. The CDR3 nucleotides read TGCAGTTCCTATGACGGGGGCTACACCTTC. This gives the protein CSSYDGGYTF.

The chain links TRBV28 to TRBJ2-4, with D unclear. V lost 8 bases to trimming and J lost 1 base, with 12 bases between them. This CDR3 spans 14 amino acids. The V gene's germline CDR1 is MDHEN and CDR2 SYDVKM. The CDR3 is CASRSELAKNIQYF. In DNA, the CDR3 is TGTGCCAGCCGCTCCGAACTGGCCAAAAACATTCAGTACTTC.

This chain joins TRBV9 and TRBJ2-1; perhaps TRBD2 as D (6 bases). The ends were cut back, 0 bases at V and 10 bases at J, with 11 bases in the middle. There are 13 residues in the CDR3. The germline V gene encodes CDR1 SGDLS and CDR2 YYNGEE. DNA for the CDR3: TGTGCCAGCAGCGTAGTTCCGGGAGCCGAGCAGTTCTTC. This sequence encodes CASSVVPGAEQFF.

This clone was picked up a small number of times. The chain joins TRBV5-6 to TRBJ2-5; D is perhaps TRBD1 (5 bases). The CDR3 covers 13 residues. Trimming removed 3 bases from V and 5 bases from J, with 11 bases in between. Germline values: CDR1 SGHDT, CDR2 YYEEEE. CDR3 sequence: CASSSPKGETQYF. CDR3 nucleotides: TGTGCCAGCAGCTCGCCGAAGGGGGAGACCCAGTACTTC.

The CDR3 protein is CAISGGLAGVGEQFF. The DNA for the CDR3 is TGTGCCATCTCAGGGGGTCTAGCGGGAGTCGGTGAGCAGTTCTTC. V and J are TRBV10-3 and TRBJ2-1, with 10 bases identical to TRBD2. The CDR3 length is 15 residues. The germline V gene encodes CDR1 ENHRY and CDR2 SYGVKD. J lost 9 bases, V lost 8 bases, and 13 bases had no gene match.

The genes are TRBV9 and TRBJ2-3; possible D gene TRBD1, 5 bases. CDR1 is SGDLS and CDR2 is YYNGEE in the germline V gene. The CDR3 extends over 14 amino acids. V was trimmed by 6 bases and J by 4 bases, leaving 15 bases between them. For the CDR3, the DNA is TGTGCCAGCAACCTAATGGGGCCCCCAGATACGCAGTATTTT. Its translation is CASNLMGPPDTQYF.

The rearrangement uses TRBV19 and TRBJ2-7; 12 bases agree with TRBD2. This CDR3 is 15 amino acids long. The J segment lost 6 bases and the V segment lost 8 bases, leaving 11 bases of the junction unmatched. Germline values: CDR1 LNHDA, CDR2 SQIVND (reference sequence). The CDR3 protein is CASSPLAGGPREQYF. The CDR3 bases are TGTGCCAGTTCCCCACTAGCGGGAGGACCCCGCGAGCAGTACTTC.

The rearrangement links TRBV24-1 to TRBJ1-2; D perhaps matches TRBD1 (6 bases). Germline assignment: CDR1 KGHDR and CDR2 SFDVKD. This CDR3 comprises 13 residues. Trimming pared 4 bases from V and 8 bases from J, leaving 13 bases between. The CDR3 reads CATSEYREGGYTF. The CDR3 DNA reads TGTGCCACCAGTGAGTACAGGGAAGGAGGCTACACCTTC.

The V call is TRBV27, the J call TRBJ1-2; D unclear. V lost 2 bases, J lost 4 bases, and 11 bases lay in between. The CDR3 has 14 residues. Per the germline V gene, CDR1 is MNHEY and CDR2 is SMNVEV (reference sequence). The CDR3 DNA reads TGTGCCAGCAGTTTAAGGCGGCAAACCTATGGCTACACCTTC. This encodes CASSLRRQTYGYTF.

This chain connects TRBV19 to TRBJ2-5; 9 nucleotides agree with TRBD1. The germline gives CDR1 LNHDA, CDR2 SQIVND (reference sequence). The CDR3 sequence is 15 residues long. V shed 6 bases and J 5 bases; nucleotides not matched to a gene: 10. In nucleotides, the CDR3 is TGTGCCAGTAGCCTCGCCCGGGACAGGGTTGAGACCCAGTACTTC. Its protein is CASSLARDRVETQYF.

This chain joins TRBV19 and TRBJ2-5; D is perhaps TRBD2 (7 bases). Germline CDR1 and CDR2: LNHDA and SQIVND (reference sequence). The V and J ends lost 5 bases and 2 bases respectively, with 15 bases between them. CDR3 length: 15 amino acids. This CDR3 is CASSSIEGGQETQYF. The CDR3 DNA reads TGTGCCAGTAGTTCAATAGAGGGGGGGCAAGAGACCCAGTACTTC.

This clone was counted only a few times. The gene calls are TRBV2 and TRBJ1-1; TRBD1 might be the D (5 bases). V shed 5 bases and J shed 5 bases, with 12 bases lying between them. Looked up from germline, CDR1 is SNHLY and CDR2 is FYNNEI. The CDR3 runs 13 residues. The CDR3 reads CASSRGVGTEAFF. CDR3 sequence (DNA): TGTGCCAGCAGTCGGGGGGTGGGAACTGAAGCTTTCTTT.

This clone was recorded a few times. This chain uses TRBV27 with TRBJ1-1, with TRBD1 matching over 7 bases. Germline V CDR1 and CDR2: MNHEY, SMNVEV (reference sequence). The V segment lost 7 bases and the J segment 5 bases; nucleotides outside the gene matches: 13. This CDR3 spans 15 amino acids. The CDR3 sequence is CASKGAGGIWTEAFF. The CDR3, as DNA: TGTGCCAGCAAGGGGGCAGGGGGTATTTGGACTGAAGCTTTCTTT.

CDR3: CASSYNSAAQYF. In DNA, the CDR3 is TGTGCCAGCAGTTACAATTCTGCGGCCCAGTACTTC. The V and J genes are TRBV6-2 or TRBV6-3 and TRBJ2-5, with no clear D. CDR1 and CDR2 from the germline V gene are MNHEY and SVGEGT. The V end lost 2 bases, the J end lost 9 bases, and 10 bases lay between the germline ends. The CDR3 sequence is 12 residues long.

The V gene is TRBV24-1, the J gene TRBJ1-4, with D tentatively TRBD1 (5 bases). Deletions cut 0 bases from V and 5 bases from J, with 15 bases between. Looked up from germline, CDR1 is KGHDR and CDR2 is SFDVKD. The CDR3 sequence is 17 residues long. The CDR3 DNA reads TGTGCCACCAGTGATTTGATTCGCAGGGAACGGAATGAAAAACTGTTTTTT. This gives the protein CATSDLIRRERNEKLFF.

This chain links TRBV27 with TRBJ1-2; 9 bases agree with TRBD1. Germline CDR1 reads MNHEY; CDR2 reads SMNVEV (reference sequence). Unmatched junction bases numbered 3, after V lost 2 bases and J lost 2 bases. The CDR3 extends over 15 amino acids. The DNA for the CDR3 is TGTGCCAGCAGTTTACTAGGACAGGGGAACTATGGCTACACCTTC. Translating it yields CASSLLGQGNYGYTF.

Comments on this clone: The sample holds other DNA sequences that translate to the same CDR3. The chain recombines TRBV24-1 with TRBJ2-6, with 8 positions matching TRBD2. This CDR3 has 15 residues. CDR1 and CDR2 from the germline V gene are KGHDR and SFDVKD. The junction had 1 base not matched to a gene; V was cut back by 5 bases and J by 2 bases. The CDR3 region is CATSVGGAGANVLTF. CDR3 nucleotide sequence: TGTGCCACCAGTGTCGGGGGGGCTGGGGCCAACGTCCTGACTTTC.

The rearrangement uses TRBV6-5 and TRBJ1-2; D is uncertain. The V gene's germline CDR1 is MNHEY and CDR2 SVGAGI. Trimming stripped 11 bases from V and 7 bases from J, with 17 bases between. This CDR3 contains 12 residues. The CDR3 DNA follows: TGTGCCGCGCGGGAGGGCGCTTTTGGCTACACCTTC. Translating gives CAAREGAFGYTF.